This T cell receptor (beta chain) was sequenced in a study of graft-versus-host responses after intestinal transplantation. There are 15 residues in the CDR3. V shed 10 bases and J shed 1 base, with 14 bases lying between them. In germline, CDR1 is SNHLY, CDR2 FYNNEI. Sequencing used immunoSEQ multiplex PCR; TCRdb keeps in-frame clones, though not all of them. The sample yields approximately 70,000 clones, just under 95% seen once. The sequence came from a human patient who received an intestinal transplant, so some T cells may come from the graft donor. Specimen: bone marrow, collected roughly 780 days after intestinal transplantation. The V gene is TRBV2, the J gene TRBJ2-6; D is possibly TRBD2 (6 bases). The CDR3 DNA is TGTGCCACCTCGAAGCGGGCTTCTGGGGCCAACGTCCTGACTTTC. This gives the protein CATSKRASGANVLTF.